This T cell receptor (beta chain) was found in a study of blood T cell repertoires in COVID-19. Across the study: COVID-19 samples collected from the United States, Italy and Spain covered acute and convalescent phases.

In the original processing: Amplifying reference gene primers gave estimates of nucleated cell counts. The table came from immunoSEQ multiplex PCR; TCRdb's copy has only in-frame clones and leaves some out. The D gene and trimming were derived from the DNA, and the V and J assignments and clone size from that table. This table holds 280,000 or so clones, around 84% found once. The CDR3 consists of 19 residues. V lost 5 bases and J lost 3; bases outside the gene matches: 21. Germline CDR1 reads MDHEN; CDR2 reads SYDVKM. This study enrolled people aged 18 to 89 from about 24 US geographic areas. Two negative PCRs, clearance, or symptom resolution were required of recovered Cohort 3 donors.

Sequenced: PBMCs or T cells enriched from blood (not recorded which). This clonotype originated in a woman aged 50 to 60 who had recovered from COVID-19. The chain carries TRBV28 and TRBJ1-2, with 7 bases that match TRBD1. The DNA of the CDR3 is TGTGCCAGCAGTGAAAAGGGAAACAGGGGTCGATTCCCAGACTATGGCTACACCTTC. Translated, it gives CASSEKGNRGRFPDYGYTF.